The 29 T cell receptor beta chains below all came from one sample that was sequenced in a study of T cell repertoires in cytomegalovirus infection. These TCRs' antigens remain unknown. TCRdb reanalysed the reads using MiXCR and keeps one entry per CDR3 protein. The data hold approximately 590,000 distinct CDR3 sequences, with around two fifths observed a single time. This material consisted of cultured PBMCs, taken from culture after CMV antigen stimulation. Receptor source: a human donor in good health (CMV status not recorded). Some clones in this sample may be carry-over from other donors' samples.

As concerns this clonotype: This likely comes from a read error, as the CDR3 has no conserved phenylalanine or tryptophan at its end. This chain connects TRBV7-2 to TRBJ1-6; D is undetermined. The CDR3 is 15 residues long. Per the germline V gene, CDR1 is SGHTA and CDR2 is FQGNSA. V lost 3 bases, J lost 7 bases, and 13 bases lay in between. CDR3 amino acids: CASSFRGTANSPLHC. The CDR3 region has the DNA TGTGCCAGCAGCTTCCGCGGCACTGCCAATTCACCCCTCCACTGT.

The chain employs TRBV5-1 and TRBJ2-2, with 7 bases fitting TRBD2. After removal of 1 base from V and 4 bases from J, the junction contained 16 bases not matched to a gene. The germline gives CDR1 SGHRS, CDR2 YFSETQ. The CDR3 has 19 amino acids. The CDR3 loop is CASSLTGDYKSRSTGELFF. The DNA for the CDR3 is TGCGCCAGCAGCTTGACCGGGGACTATAAGAGTCGTAGCACCGGGGAGCTGTTTTTT.

The chain couples TRBV2 to TRBJ2-3; a possible D gene is TRBD2 (5 bases). Trimming removed 4 bases at V and 0 bases at J, with 14 bases between. The CDR3 extends over 16 amino acids. CDR1 is SNHLY, CDR2 FYNNEI, per germline. The CDR3 here is CASSAVSSGSTDTQYF. The CDR3 bases are TGTGCCAGCAGTGCTGTTTCCAGCGGTAGCACAGATACGCAGTATTTT. The full variable domain, completed using reference TRBV2 and TRBJ2-3, is EPEVTQTPSHQVTQMGQEVILRCVPISNHLYFYWYRQILGQKVEFLVSFYNNEISEKSEIFDDQFSVERPDGSNFTLKIRSTKLEDSAMYFCASSAVSSGSTDTQYFGPGTRLTVL.

This rearrangement joins TRBV6-1 to TRBJ2-1; D is uncertain. Germline loops: CDR1 MNHNS, CDR2 SASEGT. Trimming pared 1 base from V and 12 bases from J, leaving 7 bases between. The CDR3 covers 11 residues. CDR3 sequence reads: CASSEDTAQFF. The CDR3 DNA sequence: TGTGCCAGCAGTGAAGACACTGCGCAGTTCTTC.

This clonotype has more than one count but fewer than ten. The chain links TRBV7-2 to TRBJ2-4, with 8 bases matching TRBD1. V lost 8 bases and J lost 9; bases outside the gene matches: 15. Germline CDR1 is SGHTA and CDR2 is FQGNSA. The CDR3 contains 15 residues. This CDR3 is CASRPGGGVQGIQYF. Written as DNA, the CDR3 is TGTGCCAGCCGACCAGGGGGCGGGGTTCAGGGCATTCAGTACTTC.

This clonotype appeared a few times. V usage is TRBV7-2 and J usage is TRBJ2-7; weak D call: TRBD2 (5 bases). The V end lost 3 bases, the J end lost 1 base, and 10 bases lay between the germline ends. The CDR3 is 14 residues long. The germline gives CDR1 SGHTA, CDR2 FQGNSA. The CDR3 loop reads CASSFLRGSYEQYF. The CDR3 DNA is TGTGCCAGCAGCTTCCTTCGGGGTTCCTACGAGCAGTACTTC.

CDR3 DNA: TGCAGTGCTAGAGATAGCGGGAGTGTCGACGAGCAGTACTTC. The encoded protein is CSARDSGSVDEQYF. The rearrangement links TRBV20-1 to TRBJ2-7; 9 nucleotides agree with TRBD2. This CDR3 contains 14 residues. Germline V gene data show CDR1 as DFQATT and CDR2 as SNEGSKA (reference sequence). Losses at the gene ends were 0 bases for V and 5 bases for J; bases not matched to a gene: 5.

This clonotype was seen a handful of times. V is TRBV7-2 and J is TRBJ2-1, with 7 bases that match TRBD1. CDR3 length equals 14 residues. Germline V gives CDR1 SGHTA, CDR2 FQGNSA. The V segment lost 0 bases and the J segment 4 bases; nucleotides outside the gene matches: 0. CDR3 in DNA: TGTGCCAGCAGCTTAGCGGGACAGTACAATGAGCAGTTCTTC. It specifies CASSLAGQYNEQFF. Filled out from reference TRBV7-2 and TRBJ2-1, the complete variable domain reads GAGVSQSPSNKVTEKGKDVELRCDPISGHTALYWYRQSLGQGLEFLIYFQGNSAPDKSGLPSDRFSAERTGGSVSTLTIQRTQQEDSAVYLCASSLAGQYNEQFFGPGTRLTVL.

The table lists this clonotype with a few counts. The chain is built from TRBV7-6 and TRBJ1-4, with TRBD1 identical over 8 bases. Germline V CDR1 and CDR2: SGHVS, FNYEAQ. The CDR3 is made up of 14 amino acids. Trimming took 4 bases from V and 7 from J; bases not matched to a gene: 5. CDR3 in amino acids: CASSSGGGSEKLFF. The CDR3 nucleotides are TGTGCCAGCAGCTCAGGGGGCGGTAGTGAAAAACTGTTTTTT. Filled out from reference TRBV7-6 and TRBJ1-4, the complete variable domain reads GAGVSQSPRYKVTKRGQDVALRCDPISGHVSLYWYRQALGQGPEFLTYFNYEAQQDKSGLPNDRFSAERPEGSISTLTIQRTEQRDSAMYRCASSSGGGSEKLFFGSGTQLSVL.

The V and J genes are TRBV18 and TRBJ2-1; weak D call: TRBD1 (6 bases). The CDR3 consists of 16 residues. Germline V gene lookup returns CDR1 KGHSH and CDR2 LQKENI. V lost 6 bases, J lost 0 bases, and 15 bases lay in between. Here the CDR3 reads CASSPTQQGSYNEQFF. For the CDR3, the DNA is TGTGCCAGCTCTCCCACCCAACAGGGCTCCTACAATGAGCAGTTCTTC.

This clonotype has only a few counts. This rearrangement joins TRBV6-6 to TRBJ2-1; 7 bases are a match to TRBD2. CDR1 and CDR2 from the germline V gene are MNHNY and SVGAGI (reference sequence). The ends lost 7 bases at V and 0 bases at J; junction bases unmatched: 9. This CDR3 spans 16 amino acids. The CDR3 spells CASNPGTTPSYNEQFF. The DNA for the CDR3 is TGTGCCAGCAACCCAGGGACTACCCCCTCCTACAATGAGCAGTTCTTC.

The chain combines TRBV28 with TRBJ2-7; 10 bases are shared with TRBD2. The CDR3 has 16 amino acids. Germline V lookup: CDR1 MDHEN, CDR2 SYDVKM. V was pared by 4 bases and J by 0 bases, with 6 bases of the junction left unmatched. CDR3 DNA: TGTGCCAGCAGTTCTGGACTAGCGGATTACTCCTACGAGCAGTACTTC. This codes for CASSSGLADYSYEQYF.

The rearrangement joins TRBV6-1 to TRBJ2-7; D is ambiguous. This CDR3 contains 13 residues. The germline CDR1 and CDR2 sequences are MNHNS and SASEGT. Trimming removed 8 bases from V and 0 bases from J, with 11 bases in between. The CDR3 DNA follows: TGTGCCAGCGCGAACAGTCACTCCTACGAGCAGTACTTC. As protein: CASANSHSYEQYF.

This clonotype has a handful of counts. This chain links TRBV7-8 with TRBJ1-2; D remains ambiguous. Per the germline V gene, CDR1 is SGHVS and CDR2 is FQNEAQ. Trimming pared 5 bases from V and 8 bases from J, leaving 18 bases between. This CDR3 region has 14 residues. The CDR3 reads CASSLLASGDGYTF. Written as DNA, the CDR3 is TGTGCCAGCAGCCTCCTGGCGTCAGGCGACGGCTACACCTTC.

The rearrangement links TRBV27 to TRBJ2-7; 10 bases map to TRBD1. The CDR3 consists of 15 residues. The germline V gene encodes CDR1 MNHEY and CDR2 SMNVEV (reference sequence). Trimming took 6 bases from V and 4 from J; bases not matched to a gene: 9. CDR3 sequence reads: CASRLTGTGDYEQYF. The DNA of the CDR3 is TGTGCCAGCAGACTAACCGGGACAGGGGATTACGAGCAGTACTTC.

V usage is TRBV2 and J usage is TRBJ1-3; 8 bases line up with TRBD1. J was trimmed by 2 bases and V by 7 bases; bases with no gene match: 10. Germline-derived CDR1 and CDR2 are SNHLY and FYNNEI. The CDR3 consists of 16 residues. The CDR3 DNA follows: TGTGCCAGCACAATTCAGGGGGCTGCAGCTGGAAACACCATATATTTT. It yields the protein CASTIQGAAAGNTIYF.

The chain combines TRBV7-2 with TRBJ2-2; 8 nucleotides align to TRBD2. The CDR3 runs to 15 residues. Trimming took 4 bases from V and 7 from J; bases not matched to a gene: 8. Germline values: CDR1 SGHTA, CDR2 FQGNSA. The CDR3 DNA follows: TGTGCCAGCAGCTCTGTTGCGGGGGGAGGCGGGGAGCTGTTTTTT. It codes for CASSSVAGGGGELFF.

Remarks on this clonotype: The CDR3 carries no conserved terminal phenylalanine or tryptophan, so it likely arises from a read error. The chain couples TRBV12-3 or TRBV12-4 to TRBJ2-3; 8 bases agree with TRBD2. The CDR3 is made up of 15 amino acids. V was pared by 2 bases and J by 7 bases, with 8 bases of the junction left unmatched. This chain's CDR3 is CASSLRGLEFYTQYY. The CDR3 DNA sequence: TGTGCCAGCAGTTTACGGGGACTAGAGTTTTATACGCAGTATTAT.

The rearrangement links TRBV28 to TRBJ2-7, with D perhaps being TRBD1 or TRBD2 (5 bases each). Trimming removed 7 bases from V and 6 bases from J, with 25 bases in between. The CDR3 spans 16 residues. Germline CDR1 reads MDHEN; CDR2 reads SYDVKM. The CDR3 here is CASTSNPLGPRGEQYF. The CDR3 bases are TGTGCCAGCACCTCAAACCCGCTGGGACCGAGGGGCGAGCAGTACTTC.

The sample holds a few counts of this clonotype. The CDR3 here is CASVWRGEGFDTQYF. CDR3 nucleotide sequence: TGTGCCAGCGTCTGGAGGGGGGAGGGTTTTGATACGCAGTATTTT. The chain uses TRBV6-1 and TRBJ2-3; D may be TRBD2 (7 bases). V gave up 8 bases and J gave up 6 bases, with 21 bases separating them. Germline values: CDR1 MNHNS, CDR2 SASEGT. CDR3 length: 15 residues.

This clonotype was found a few times. The V and J genes are TRBV12-3 or TRBV12-4 and TRBJ1-3; D uncertain. The CDR3 consists of 15 residues. With 6 bases removed from V and 0 bases from J, the gap between germline ends came to 12 bases. CDR3 in amino acids: CASSAASVSGNTIYF. In DNA form, the CDR3 reads TGTGCCAGCAGCGCAGCTAGCGTCTCTGGAAACACCATATATTTT.

The CDR3 DNA reads TGTGCCAGCAGCTCGGGACTATTGCAAGAGACCCAGTACTTC. As protein: CASSSGLLQETQYF. The J gene is TRBJ2-5, the V gene TRBV7-2, with TRBD2 matching over 7 bases. Germline V gene data show CDR1 as SGHTA and CDR2 as FQGNSA. The CDR3 has 14 amino acids. The junction had 4 bases not matched to a gene; V was cut back by 4 bases and J by 2 bases.

The sample holds a few counts of this clonotype. The chain combines TRBV27 with TRBJ2-2; D unresolved. The V and J ends lost 3 bases and 3 bases respectively, with 11 bases between them. Germline values: CDR1 MNHEY, CDR2 SMNVEV (reference sequence). The CDR3 totals 15 residues. The CDR3 here is CASSFGQWDTGELFF. For the CDR3, the DNA is TGTGCCAGCAGTTTTGGTCAGTGGGACACCGGGGAGCTGTTTTTT.

The V call is TRBV9, the J call TRBJ1-2, with a tentative D call TRBD1 (5 bases). The CDR3 loop spans 13 amino acids. Trimming took 3 bases from V and 4 from J, leaving 10 bases between them. Germline CDR1 and CDR2: SGDLS and YYNGEE. In nucleotides, the CDR3 is TGTGCCAGCAGCGGACAGCGTATCTATGGCTACACCTTC. As protein: CASSGQRIYGYTF.

At least ten counts were recorded for this clonotype. The chain recombines TRBV7-8 with TRBJ1-2, with no clear D. Between the trimmed V and J ends, which lost 8 bases and 2 bases, there was a span of 12 bases. CDR1 is SGHVS, CDR2 FQNEAQ, per germline. The CDR3 length is 13 residues. Here the CDR3 reads CASSTGRNYGYTF. The CDR3 nucleotides are TGTGCCAGCTCCACGGGCAGGAACTATGGCTACACCTTC.

The rearrangement links TRBV7-2 to TRBJ2-3; 8 bases fit TRBD2. The CDR3 has 14 amino acids. Germline V CDR1 and CDR2: SGHTA, FQGNSA. Losses at the gene ends were 4 bases for V and 8 bases for J; bases not matched to a gene: 8. CDR3 region: CASSWRTSRGTQYF. CDR3 sequence (DNA): TGTGCCAGCAGCTGGAGGACTAGCCGAGGTACGCAGTATTTT.

The chain uses TRBV11-2 and TRBJ2-7; D gene ambiguous. V lost 5 bases to trimming and J lost 3 bases, with 14 bases between them. Germline loops: CDR1 SGHAT, CDR2 FQNNGV. This CDR3 is built from 14 residues. Here the CDR3 reads CASSISGPRYEQYF. CDR3 in DNA: TGTGCCAGCAGCATCTCCGGGCCTCGCTACGAGCAGTACTTC.

The rearrangement uses TRBV20-1 and TRBJ2-7; 8 bases are a match to TRBD2. Germline CDR1 DFQATT, CDR2 SNEGSKA (reference sequence). Losses at the gene ends were 5 bases for V and 6 bases for J; bases not matched to a gene: 12. The CDR3 extends over 14 amino acids. The CDR3 nucleotides read TGCAGTGCTCACTTCCCGGGACTAGGACCCGAGCAGTACTTC. Translated, it gives CSAHFPGLGPEQYF.

This clonotype came up a few times. The V gene is TRBV12-3 or TRBV12-4, the J gene TRBJ2-7, with a possible D match to TRBD1 (5 bases). Trimming shortened V by 6 bases and J by 1 base, and 10 bases separated the two germline ends. The CDR3 runs 13 residues. The CDR3 region is CASRFPGSYEQYF. The CDR3 coding sequence is TGTGCCAGCAGATTCCCAGGGTCCTACGAGCAGTACTTC.